This T cell receptor (beta chain) was recorded in a study of blood T cell repertoires in COVID-19. About the study: Researchers got acute and convalescent COVID-19 samples from the United States, Italy and Spain. T cells, B-cell-depleted T cells, or PBMCs supplied cDNA or gDNA.

Authors' methods: From reference gene primer amplification, estimates of nucleated cell counts were derived. The data were produced by immunoSEQ multiplex PCR, yet TCRdb's version contains in-frame clones alone and is incomplete. V, J and clone size derive from that table, while D and trimming were established from the DNA sequence. Of some 65,000 clones listed, 90% to 95% were seen once; the top ten hold less than 3.5%. The CDR3 has 13 residues. The germline V gene encodes CDR1 MNHEY and CDR2 SVGAGI. Trimming removed 8 bases from V and 5 bases from J; junction bases left unmatched: 2. This clonotype was obtained from a man between 65 and 85 years old with active COVID-19. The sample was peripheral blood. V usage is TRBV6-5 and J usage is TRBJ2-2; 10 positions agree with TRBD1. The CDR3 is CASGDRGTGELFF. The CDR3 nucleotides read TGTGCCAGCGGGGACAGGGGAACCGGGGAGCTGTTTTTT.